Listed here are 13 T cell receptor beta chains from one sample, sequenced in a study of a mutant IDH1 vaccine in newly diagnosed glioma. These receptors are not linked to any known antigen. Time point here: week 47, end of study. With topical imiquimod, each dose of the vaccine consisted of 300 ug of mutant IDH1 20-mer peptide. The repertoire was sequenced with immunoSEQ multiplex PCR; TCRdb's copy has only in-frame clones and lacks some. This sample has some 60,000 clones, with less than 90% found just once. The sample in question was PBMCs, obtained from a glioma patient whose treatment included an IDH1 peptide vaccine. These receptors all stem from a woman aged 45 to 65 with glioma.

V is TRBV7-9 and J is TRBJ2-1; 7 nucleotides agree with TRBD2. This CDR3 contains 14 residues. J gave up 9 bases and V 4 bases, and 9 bases lay outside the gene matches. Germline V gene data show CDR1 as SEHNR and CDR2 as FQNEAQ (reference sequence). CDR3 DNA: TGTGCCAGCAGCTCTGGAACGCCGGGAGGTGAGCAGTTCTTC. Protein sequence: CASSSGTPGGEQFF.

This sequence joins TRBV30 and TRBJ1-3; 7 positions match TRBD1. Trimming at V came to 3 bases and at J to 2 bases, leaving 4 bases not matched to a gene. The CDR3 runs to 14 residues. Germline CDR1 and CDR2: GTSNPN and SVGIG (reference sequence). This CDR3 is CAWRKGAPGNTIYF. The CDR3 DNA is TGTGCCTGGAGAAAGGGGGCGCCTGGAAACACCATATATTTT.

CDR3 loop: CASSLIVAPAGRIQYF. The CDR3 DNA sequence: TGTGCCAGCAGCTTAATCGTGGCCCCAGCGGGACGGATTCAGTACTTC. The chain uses TRBV11-2 and TRBJ2-4; 7 positions match TRBD2. CDR3 length equals 16 residues. Germline CDR1 reads SGHAT; CDR2 reads FQNNGV. V was clipped by 2 bases and J by 10 bases; unmatched bases: 14.

The V gene is TRBV7-2, the J gene TRBJ1-6; D may be TRBD1 (5 bases). V gave up 5 bases and J gave up 5 bases, with 13 bases separating them. In germline, CDR1 is SGHTA, CDR2 FQGNSA. The CDR3 covers 15 residues. In DNA, the CDR3 is TGTGCCAGCAGCCCCCGGACACCTAATAATTCACCCCTCCACTTT. Its protein product is CASSPRTPNNSPLHF.

This clone was observed a few times. This chain links TRBV5-6 with TRBJ2-1; 9 bases fit TRBD2. CDR3 size: 15 residues. The V gene end was trimmed by 2 bases and the J gene end by 7 bases; junction bases not matched to a gene: 7. Germline V gene data show CDR1 as SGHDT and CDR2 as YYEEEE. The CDR3 protein is CASSFGGGARNEQFF. The DNA for the CDR3 is TGTGCCAGCAGCTTTGGCGGGGGGGCTAGAAATGAGCAGTTCTTC.

This sequence joins TRBV7-2 and TRBJ2-7; 8 bases are a match to TRBD2. Unmatched junction bases numbered 7, after V lost 1 base and J lost 2 bases. The germline CDR1 and CDR2 sequences are SGHTA and FQGNSA. The CDR3 loop spans 16 amino acids. The chain's CDR3 is CASSLEFGGGTYEQYF. As DNA, the CDR3 is TGTGCCAGCAGCTTAGAATTTGGCGGGGGGACCTACGAGCAGTACTTC.

The chain joins TRBV29-1 to TRBJ2-5; TRBD1 aligns across 8 bases. CDR3 size: 13 residues. The V gene's germline CDR1 is SQVTM and CDR2 ANQGSEA. J gave up 4 bases and V 6 bases, and 7 bases lay outside the gene matches. This chain's CDR3 is CSVQGGQVETQYF. As DNA, the CDR3 is TGCAGCGTACAGGGGGGTCAGGTAGAGACCCAGTACTTC.

The chain couples TRBV7-9 to TRBJ2-7, with D perhaps matching TRBD1 (6 bases). Germline-derived CDR1 and CDR2 are SEHNR and FQNEAQ (reference sequence). V dropped 2 bases and J dropped 3 bases, with 14 bases sitting between them. This CDR3 has 15 amino acids. As DNA, the CDR3 is TGTGCCAGCAGCTTAAACAGGGTAGGAAGCTACGAGCAGTACTTC. Translating it yields CASSLNRVGSYEQYF. Using reference TRBV7-9 and TRBJ2-7 for the parts outside the CDR3, the full variable domain is DTGVSQNPRHKITKRGQNVTFRCDPISEHNRLYWYRQTLGQGPEFLTYFQNEAQLEKSRLLSDRFSAERPKGSFSTLEIQRTEQGDSAMYLCASSLNRVGSYEQYFGPGTRLTVT.

This chain links TRBV4-1 with TRBJ2-7; D may match TRBD1 or TRBD2 (6 bases each). The CDR3 spans 15 residues. Germline-derived CDR1 and CDR2 are MGHRA and YSYEKL. V was pared by 2 bases and J by 9 bases, with 20 bases between. The CDR3 region has the DNA TGCGCCAGCAGCCAAAGCCCTGGGGGGCTCTGGGTGCAGTACTTC. It codes for CASSQSPGGLWVQYF.

This clone occurred a few times. This chain joins TRBV7-3 and TRBJ2-2; 8 bases align to TRBD2. This CDR3 contains 14 residues. Unmatched junction bases numbered 5, after V lost 5 bases and J lost 6 bases. Per germline, CDR1 SGHTA and CDR2 FQGTGA. DNA of the CDR3: TGTGCCAGCAGCGATCGGCGGGGGGCCGGGGAGCTGTTTTTT. Translated, it gives CASSDRRGAGELFF.

The chain combines TRBV2 with TRBJ1-6, with 8 bases lining up with TRBD1. V shed 5 bases, J shed 9 bases, and the junction held 6 bases outside the gene matches. Germline CDR1 is SNHLY and CDR2 is FYNNEI. The CDR3 covers 14 residues. The CDR3: CASSQTGDSSPLHF. The CDR3 region has the DNA TGTGCCAGCAGTCAGACAGGGGACAGTTCACCCCTCCACTTT.

Written as DNA, the CDR3 is TGTGCCAGCAAGGAAAGGGGGCCTATCCCTGGGGCCAACGTCCTGACTTTC. This encodes CASKERGPIPGANVLTF. The chain uses TRBV2 and TRBJ2-6; 7 bases are a match to TRBD1. This CDR3 is built from 17 residues. The V gene's germline CDR1 is SNHLY and CDR2 FYNNEI. Trimming at V came to 7 bases and at J to 2 bases, leaving 11 bases not matched to a gene.

This clone has a handful of counts. V and J are TRBV7-9 and TRBJ1-2, with D tentatively TRBD1 (5 bases). The germline V gene has CDR1 SEHNR and CDR2 FQNEAQ (reference sequence). CDR3 length: 14 residues. The V and J ends lost 1 base and 7 bases respectively, with 13 bases between them. The CDR3 region is CASSLVGQGSGYTF. In DNA form, the CDR3 reads TGTGCCAGCAGCTTAGTTGGCCAGGGTAGTGGCTACACCTTC.